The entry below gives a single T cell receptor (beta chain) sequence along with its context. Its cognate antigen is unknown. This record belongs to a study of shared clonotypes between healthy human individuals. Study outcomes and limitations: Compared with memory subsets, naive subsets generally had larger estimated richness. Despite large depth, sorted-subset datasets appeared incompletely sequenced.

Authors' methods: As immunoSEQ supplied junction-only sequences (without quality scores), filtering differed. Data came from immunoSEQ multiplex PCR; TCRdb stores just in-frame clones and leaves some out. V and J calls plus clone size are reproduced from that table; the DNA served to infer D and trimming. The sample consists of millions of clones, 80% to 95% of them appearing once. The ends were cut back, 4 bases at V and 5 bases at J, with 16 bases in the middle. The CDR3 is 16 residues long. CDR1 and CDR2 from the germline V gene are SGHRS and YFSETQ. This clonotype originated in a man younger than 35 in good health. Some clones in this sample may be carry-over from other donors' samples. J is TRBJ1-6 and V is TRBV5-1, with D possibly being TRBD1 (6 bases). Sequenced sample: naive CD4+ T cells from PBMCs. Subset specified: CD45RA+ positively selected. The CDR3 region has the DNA TGCGCCAGCAGCCAACTGGGACAAAGCAATAATTCACCCCTCCACTTT. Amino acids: CASSQLGQSNNSPLHF. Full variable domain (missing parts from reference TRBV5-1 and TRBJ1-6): KAGVTQTPRYLIKTRGQQVTLSCSPISGHRSVSWYQQTPGQGLQFLFEYFSETQRNKGNFPGRFSGRQFSNSRSEMNVSTLELGDSALYLCASSQLGQSNNSPLHFGNGTRLTVT.